This entry lists 32 T cell receptor beta chains sequenced from one sample in a study of blood T cell repertoires in COVID-19. TCRdb's table, derived via immunoSEQ multiplex PCR, lists solely in-frame clones and lacks some. The repertoire holds 35,000 to 55,000 clones, with approximately 71% as singletons. The material sequenced was peripheral blood. These receptors were obtained from a man older than 75 with acute or convalescent COVID-19.

A few counts support this clone. The chain links TRBV7-3 to TRBJ2-2, with 8 bases aligning to TRBD1. This CDR3 contains 14 residues. Germline lookup yields CDR1 SGHTA and CDR2 FQGTGA. With V trimmed by 5 bases and J by 4 bases, 3 bases remained unmatched. In DNA form, the CDR3 reads TGTGCCAGCAGCCCCGGGACAGGCACCGGGGAGCTGTTTTTT. This codes for CASSPGTGTGELFF. The variable domain in full, with the rest retrieved from reference TRBV7-3 and TRBJ2-2, is GAGVSQTPSNKVTEKGKYVELRCDPISGHTALYWYRQSLGQGPEFLIYFQGTGAADDSGLPNDRFFAVRPEGSVSTLKIQRTERGDSAVYLCASSPGTGTGELFFGEGSRLTVL.

V usage is TRBV6-2 or TRBV6-3 and J usage is TRBJ1-1; weak D call: TRBD1 (5 bases). V lost 5 bases and J 6 bases, leaving 16 bases between the germline ends. Germline loops: CDR1 MNHEY, CDR2 SVGEGT. The CDR3 is made up of 14 amino acids. The CDR3 bases are TGTGCCAGCAGTATACCCGGGACTGTGGCTGAAGCTTTCTTT. Amino acids: CASSIPGTVAEAFF.

This sequence joins TRBV7-9 and TRBJ1-2; 7 bases fit TRBD1. The length of the CDR3 is 15 residues. The germline V gene has CDR1 SEHNR and CDR2 FQNEAQ (reference sequence). The ends lost 4 bases at V and 5 bases at J; junction bases unmatched: 10. The chain's CDR3 is CASSYYRGVGYGYTF. The CDR3 DNA reads as TGTGCCAGCAGCTACTACAGGGGTGTGGGGTATGGCTACACCTTC.

In this sample, this clone turned up a few times. The chain carries TRBV6-2 or TRBV6-3 and TRBJ2-7, with a tentative D call TRBD2 (6 bases). Per germline, CDR1 MNHEY and CDR2 SVGEGT. The CDR3 spans 15 residues. V lost 5 bases and J 0 bases, leaving 14 bases between the germline ends. The DNA of the CDR3 is TGTGCCAGCAGTAAGCCGGGACTTAGCTCCTACGAGCAGTACTTC. Residues: CASSKPGLSSYEQYF.

The chain joins TRBV18 to TRBJ1-5, with TRBD1 matching 7 bases. CDR1 is KGHSH and CDR2 is LQKENI in the germline V gene. The length of the CDR3 is 14 residues. After removal of 3 bases from V and 7 bases from J, the junction contained 6 bases not matched to a gene. CDR3 residues: CASSPRQQGQPQHF. CDR3 sequence (DNA): TGTGCCAGCTCACCCCGGCAACAGGGGCAGCCCCAGCATTTT.

The chain is built from TRBV10-2 and TRBJ2-1, with 11 bases that match TRBD2. This CDR3 region has 17 residues. CDR1 is WSHSY, CDR2 SAAADI, per germline. J lost 4 bases, V lost 4 bases, and 9 bases had no gene match. Written as DNA, the CDR3 is TGCGCCAGCAGTGTAAAAACCGGGACTAGCGGTTACAATGAGCAGTTCTTC. This sequence encodes CASSVKTGTSGYNEQFF.

The gene calls are TRBV6-2 or TRBV6-3 and TRBJ2-5; 7 nucleotides match TRBD2. V shed 2 bases, J shed 0 bases, and the junction held 0 bases outside the gene matches. The CDR3 is 14 amino acids. Per the germline V gene, CDR1 is MNHEY and CDR2 is SVGEGT. The chain's CDR3 is CASSYGGDQETQYF. Written as DNA, the CDR3 is TGTGCCAGCAGTTACGGGGGGGACCAAGAGACCCAGTACTTC.

V is TRBV5-6 and J is TRBJ1-5; D gene uncertain. The germline gives CDR1 SGHDT, CDR2 YYEEEE. The germline V and J ends were trimmed by 4 bases and 2 bases, with 7 bases remaining between them. The CDR3 length is 13 residues. CDR3 sequence: CASSRVGNQPQHF. DNA of the CDR3: TGTGCCAGCAGCCGGGTGGGCAATCAGCCCCAGCATTTT.

The gene calls are TRBV10-3 and TRBJ1-5, with D tentatively TRBD1 (5 bases). CDR3 length: 15 amino acids. Trimming removed 6 bases from V and 2 bases from J, with 14 bases in between. Germline CDR1 and CDR2: ENHRY and SYGVKD. The CDR3 DNA reads as TGTGCCATCAGCGCCGGGCAGGGCGGCAATCAGCCCCAGCATTTT. Translation: CAISAGQGGNQPQHF.

There are a few counts of this clone. J is TRBJ2-3 and V is TRBV6-6; the D gene is possibly TRBD2 (6 bases). The CDR3 sequence is 13 residues long. Germline-derived CDR1 and CDR2 are MNHNY and SVGAGI (reference sequence). V lost 6 bases and J 6 bases, leaving 13 bases between the germline ends. The CDR3 DNA follows: TGTGCCAGCAGCTCGTTTGGGGGGGATACGCAGTATTTT. It is translated as CASSSFGGDTQYF.

The V gene is TRBV5-1, the J gene TRBJ2-1; 7 bases are shared with TRBD2. The CDR3 runs 18 residues. Germline CDR1 and CDR2: SGHRS and YFSETQ. Germline trimming cut 3 bases from V and 0 bases from J; bases unmatched to any gene: 12. CDR3 sequence (DNA): TGCGCCAGCAGCTCAGCTAGCGGCCGGTGGGACTCCTACAATGAGCAGTTCTTC. Its translation is CASSSASGRWDSYNEQFF. Variable domain in full (rest from reference TRBV5-1 and TRBJ2-1): KAGVTQTPRYLIKTRGQQVTLSCSPISGHRSVSWYQQTPGQGLQFLFEYFSETQRNKGNFPGRFSGRQFSNSRSEMNVSTLELGDSALYLCASSSASGRWDSYNEQFFGPGTRLTVL.

This clone appeared once. The chain has TRBV29-1 and TRBJ1-2, with TRBD1 identical over 9 bases. Germline V gives CDR1 SQVTM, CDR2 ANQGSEA. The CDR3 runs to 14 residues. V shed 2 bases, J shed 8 bases, and the junction held 9 bases outside the gene matches. CDR3 residues: CSVELQGAHMGYTF. The CDR3 bases are TGCAGCGTTGAACTACAGGGGGCACACATGGGCTACACCTTC. Using reference TRBV29-1 and TRBJ1-2 for the parts outside the CDR3, the full variable domain is SAVISQKPSRDICQRGTSLTIQCQVDSQVTMMFWYRQQPGQSLTLIATANQGSEATYESGFVIDKFPISRPNLTFSTLTVSNMSPEDSSIYLCSVELQGAHMGYTFGSGTRLTVV.

The rearrangement joins TRBV11-2 to TRBJ2-5, with 7 bases identical to TRBD1. The CDR3 loop spans 14 amino acids. In germline, CDR1 is SGHAT, CDR2 FQNNGV. The trim removed 4 bases at V and 5 bases at J, leaving 7 bases unmatched. The CDR3 reads CASSYRQGRETQYF. The DNA for the CDR3 is TGTGCCAGCAGCTACCGACAGGGAAGGGAGACCCAGTACTTC.

V is TRBV5-1 and J is TRBJ1-6, with a possible D match to TRBD1 (5 bases). Germline CDR1 is SGHRS and CDR2 is YFSETQ. Trimming took 0 bases from V and 9 from J, leaving 10 bases between them. The CDR3 loop spans 14 amino acids. CDR3 loop: CASSLETGGSPLHF. The CDR3 coding sequence is TGCGCCAGCAGCTTGGAAACAGGTGGTTCACCCCTCCACTTT.

The chain has TRBV9 and TRBJ2-6, with D tentatively TRBD1 (5 bases). Trimming removed 0 bases from V and 1 base from J, with 8 bases in between. The germline gives CDR1 SGDLS, CDR2 YYNGEE. This CDR3 region has 16 residues. This CDR3 is CASSVEGNSGANVLTF. CDR3 sequence (DNA): TGTGCCAGCAGCGTAGAGGGGAATTCTGGGGCCAACGTCCTGACTTTC. Based on the CDR3 plus reference TRBV9 and TRBJ2-6, the full variable domain is DSGVTQTPKHLITATGQRVTLRCSPRSGDLSVYWYQQSLDQGLQFLIQYYNGEERAKGNILERFSAQQFPDLHSELNLSSLELGDSALYFCASSVEGNSGANVLTFGAGSRLTVL.

The chain is built from TRBV9 and TRBJ2-1, with TRBD2 identical over 10 bases. The CDR3 consists of 14 residues. The germline CDR1 and CDR2 sequences are SGDLS and YYNGEE. V shed 4 bases, J shed 5 bases, and the junction held 3 bases outside the gene matches. The CDR3 DNA sequence: TGTGCCAGCAGCCTGCTAGCGGGAGACAATGAGCAGTTCTTC. It codes for CASSLLAGDNEQFF.

The V and J genes are TRBV20-1 and TRBJ2-1, with D hard to call. This CDR3 comprises 10 residues. V shed 3 bases and J shed 9 bases, with 6 bases lying between them. Germline loops: CDR1 DFQATT, CDR2 SNEGSKA (reference sequence). The CDR3 nucleotides are TGCAGTGCTAGCGGTACTGAGCAGTTCTTC. Protein sequence: CSASGTEQFF.

The chain employs TRBV7-9 and TRBJ1-2; TRBD1 is a possible D gene (6 bases). This CDR3 spans 13 amino acids. V lost 3 bases and J 4 bases, leaving 9 bases between the germline ends. Germline-derived CDR1 and CDR2 are SEHNR and FQNEAQ (reference sequence). CDR3 coding DNA: TGTGCCAGCAGCTTGTCAGGGGCCTATGGCTACACCTTC. Protein product: CASSLSGAYGYTF.

This chain connects TRBV27 to TRBJ2-5, with TRBD1 identical over 11 bases. The CDR3 runs 15 residues. Germline CDR1 MNHEY, CDR2 SMNVEV (reference sequence). Trimming cost V 6 bases and J 5 bases; bases outside gene matches: 8. The CDR3 nucleotides read TGTGCCAGCAGAAGGACAGGGGGCCGTGGGGAGACCCAGTACTTC. Encoded protein: CASRRTGGRGETQYF.

The J gene is TRBJ1-2, the V gene TRBV7-2; tentatively, D is TRBD1 (6 bases). The CDR3 has 17 amino acids. V gave up 2 bases and J gave up 7 bases, with 23 bases separating them. The germline CDR1 and CDR2 sequences are SGHTA and FQGNSA. Here the CDR3 reads CASSLRLPYRDGGGYTF. CDR3 sequence (DNA): TGTGCCAGCAGCTTACGCCTCCCCTACAGGGATGGCGGTGGCTACACCTTC.

The chain employs TRBV4-2 and TRBJ1-4; weak D call: TRBD1 (6 bases). CDR1 is LGHNA, CDR2 YNFKEQ, per germline. Trimming cost V 3 bases and J 4 bases, with 12 bases left between them. The CDR3 consists of 15 residues. The CDR3 here is CASSQERGFNEKLFF. The CDR3 DNA reads as TGTGCCAGCAGCCAGGAAAGGGGGTTTAATGAAAAACTGTTTTTT.

J is TRBJ1-6 and V is TRBV5-4; TRBD1 might be the D (6 bases). The germline CDR1 and CDR2 sequences are SGHNT and YYREEE (reference sequence). The CDR3 is made up of 16 amino acids. V was clipped by 4 bases and J by 8 bases, with 19 bases between them. CDR3 amino acids: CASSLGGPGGDSPLHF. In DNA, the CDR3 is TGTGCCAGCAGCCTGGGGGGCCCGGGGGGGGATTCACCCCTCCACTTT.

The chain carries TRBV30 and TRBJ2-7; TRBD2 is a possible D gene (6 bases). This CDR3 is built from 14 residues. Germline CDR1 reads GTSNPN; CDR2 reads SVGIG (reference sequence). The V end was cut by 2 bases, the J end by 0 bases, with 11 bases between. CDR3 amino acids: CAWSNGGSSYEQYF. The CDR3 DNA reads as TGTGCCTGGAGTAATGGGGGGAGCTCCTACGAGCAGTACTTC. The whole variable domain, remainder taken from reference TRBV30 and TRBJ2-7, is SQTIHQWPATLVQPVGSPLSLECTVEGTSNPNLYWYRQAAGRGLQLLFYSVGIGQISSEVPQNLSASRPQDRQFILSSKKLLLSDSGFYLCAWSNGGSSYEQYFGPGTRLTVT.

V gene TRBV6-2 or TRBV6-3 combines with J gene TRBJ1-2, with 9 bases that match TRBD1. The CDR3 is 15 amino acids. Per germline, CDR1 MNHEY and CDR2 SVGEGT. With V trimmed by 7 bases and J by 2 bases, 8 bases remained unmatched. CDR3 region: CASIPRGQGNYGYTF. DNA of the CDR3: TGTGCCAGCATCCCTAGGGGACAGGGAAACTATGGCTACACCTTC.

The J gene is TRBJ2-1, the V gene TRBV5-6; 10 positions agree with TRBD2. The CDR3 runs to 15 residues. Per the germline V gene, CDR1 is SGHDT and CDR2 is YYEEEE. J lost 6 bases, V lost 2 bases, and 5 bases had no gene match. The CDR3 protein is CASSFLAGARNEQFF. The CDR3 bases are TGTGCCAGCAGCTTCCTAGCGGGAGCACGCAATGAGCAGTTCTTC.

This clone turned up a few times. V is TRBV5-1 and J is TRBJ1-5; D is perhaps TRBD1 (5 bases). This CDR3 has 16 amino acids. CDR1 is SGHRS and CDR2 is YFSETQ in the germline V gene. V lost 4 bases, J lost 5 bases, and 19 bases lay in between. The CDR3 coding sequence is TGCGCCAGCAGCATGGGGGAAGCGGGTCCGGATCAGCCCCAGCATTTT. As protein: CASSMGEAGPDQPQHF.

This chain uses TRBV7-9 with TRBJ2-1; 8 bases align to TRBD2. CDR1 and CDR2 from the germline V gene are SEHNR and FQNEAQ (reference sequence). J was trimmed by 4 bases and V by 4 bases; bases with no gene match: 9. The CDR3 runs 16 residues. For the CDR3, the DNA is TGTGCCAGCAGCTCTTATTTGCGGGGGGTATACAATGAGCAGTTCTTC. This encodes CASSSYLRGVYNEQFF.

V and J are TRBV30 and TRBJ2-2, with D possibly called TRBD1 or TRBD2 (6 bases each). Trimming cost V 5 bases and J 2 bases, with 9 bases left between them. CDR3 length: 13 amino acids. CDR1 GTSNPN and CDR2 SVGIG come from the germline V gene (reference sequence). CDR3 sequence: CAWAGHNTGELFF. The DNA of the CDR3 is TGTGCCTGGGCGGGACACAACACCGGGGAGCTGTTTTTT.

The CDR3 spells CASGLPQVWREGSQNTQYF. The CDR3 DNA reads as TGTGCTAGTGGTCTCCCCCAAGTTTGGCGGGAGGGTTCACAAAATACGCAGTATTTT. The genes are TRBV12-5 and TRBJ2-3; 9 bases are a match to TRBD2. V lost 5 bases and J lost 7; bases outside the gene matches: 22. The CDR3 is 19 amino acids. Germline CDR1 is LGHNT and CDR2 is FRNRAP.

CDR3 amino acids: CATGEGGYTEAFF. CDR3 in DNA: TGTGCCACCGGGGAGGGAGGGTACACTGAAGCTTTCTTT. The rearrangement links TRBV12-3 or TRBV12-4 to TRBJ1-1; D gene uncertain. V dropped 10 bases and J dropped 3 bases, with 15 bases sitting between them. The CDR3 consists of 13 residues.

V and J are TRBV29-1 and TRBJ2-7; the D gene is possibly TRBD2 (6 bases). V was cut by 2 bases and J by 0 bases, with 8 bases left in between. Germline V gene lookup returns CDR1 SQVTM and CDR2 ANQGSEA. This CDR3 has 13 amino acids. CDR3 loop: CSVESGHSYEQYF. The CDR3 coding sequence is TGCAGCGTTGAAAGCGGGCACTCCTACGAGCAGTACTTC.

The chain links TRBV3-1 (or the pseudogene TRBV3-2) to TRBJ2-4; TRBD2 matches 10 bases. The CDR3 consists of 18 residues. Losses at the gene ends were 1 base for V and 0 bases for J; bases not matched to a gene: 6. Germline assignment: CDR1 LGHDT and CDR2 YNNKEL (reference sequence). The CDR3 is CASSQGLAGALAKNIQYF. Written as DNA, the CDR3 is TGTGCCAGCAGCCAAGGCCTAGCGGGGGCCTTAGCCAAAAACATTCAGTACTTC.